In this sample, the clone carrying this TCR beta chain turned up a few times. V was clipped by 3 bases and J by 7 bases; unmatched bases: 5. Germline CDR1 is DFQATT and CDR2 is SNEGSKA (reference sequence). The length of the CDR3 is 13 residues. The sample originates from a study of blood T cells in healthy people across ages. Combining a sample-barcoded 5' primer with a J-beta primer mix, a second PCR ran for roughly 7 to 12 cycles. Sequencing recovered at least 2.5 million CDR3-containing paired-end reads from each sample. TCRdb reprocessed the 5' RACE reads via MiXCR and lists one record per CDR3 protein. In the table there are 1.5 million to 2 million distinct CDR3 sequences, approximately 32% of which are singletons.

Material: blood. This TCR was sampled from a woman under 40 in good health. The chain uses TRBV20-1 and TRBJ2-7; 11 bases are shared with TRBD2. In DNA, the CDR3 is TGCAGTGCTAGGCCCAGGACTAGCGGGGAGCAGTACTTC. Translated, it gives CSARPRTSGEQYF.